This TCR beta chain was identified during a study of cytomegalovirus exposure and HLA in healthy donors. The primer mix had 60 Vbeta and 13 Jbeta primers. Profiling relied on immunoSEQ multiplex PCR, and the TCRdb table lists in-frame clones only, not all of them. The table has about 170,000 clones, about four fifths seen once; the top ten hold approximately 0.78%. V lost 5 bases, J lost 8 bases, and 12 bases stayed unmatched. The CDR3 has 15 amino acids. From germline, CDR1 is MNHEY and CDR2 SMNVEV (reference sequence). As regards this clone: Its specificity is unknown.

The study's findings and limits: Relative to the 666-donor mean, N-insertions were reportedly fewer in an Asian-associated ancestry cluster in a later analysis. Most TCR sequences were seen very rarely across donors, but some public TCRs occurred in many.

Sequenced input: PBMCs. The TCR sequence derives from a woman younger than 30 in good health and CMV-seronegative. This chain uses TRBV27 with TRBJ1-2, with TRBD1 identical over 9 bases. CDR3 DNA: TGTGCCAGCAGTCCTCCGGGACAGGGCCCCTGGGGCTACACCTTC. It yields the protein CASSPPGQGPWGYTF.